This entry lists 14 T cell receptor beta chains sequenced from one sample in a study of CXCR3-negative and CXCR3-positive naive CD8 T cells. Findings and limits, study-wide: Hydrophobicity of TRB CDR3s was greater in CXCR3-positive naive cells than in CXCR3-negative naive cells.

All TRB cDNA libraries came from 5' RACE performed with UMI labels. TCRdb re-called the 5' RACE reads; every CDR3 protein appears as one record, without DNA. The sample totals 55,000 to 75,000 distinct CDR3 sequences. No antigen is known for these receptors. The sequenced material came from naive CXCR3+ CD8+ T cells from blood. The subset: CD45RO-CCR7+CD27+CD95- naive CD8+ T cells expressing CXCR3 (TNR3+). These receptors all stem from a human donor in good health. Some clones in this sample may be carry-over from other donors' samples.

The chain employs TRBV4-2 and TRBJ2-7; no DNA is available, so the TRBD1 call from TCRdb remains unchecked. This CDR3 is 14 amino acids long. Germline-derived CDR1 and CDR2 are LGHNA and YNFKEQ. The chain's CDR3 is CASSQDIGRVEQYF.

This rearrangement joins TRBV7-2 to TRBJ2-7. The germline gives CDR1 SGHTA, CDR2 FQGNSA. There are 13 residues in the CDR3. The CDR3 reads CASSLSQSYEQYF.

The chain links TRBV2 to TRBJ2-7; TCRdb's assignment of TRBD2 cannot be checked, as there is no DNA. This CDR3 spans 15 amino acids. Germline lookup yields CDR1 SNHLY and CDR2 FYNNEI. Here the CDR3 reads CASSEAGGLLYEQYF.

The gene calls are TRBV6-2 or TRBV6-3 and TRBJ2-2; TCRdb's D gene call, TRBD2, goes unchecked for lack of DNA. This CDR3 is 13 amino acids long. The germline V gene has CDR1 MNHEY and CDR2 SVGEGT. The CDR3 here is CASVGLITGELFF.

V gene TRBV6-5 combines with J gene TRBJ1-1. Germline assignment: CDR1 MNHEY and CDR2 SVGAGI. CDR3 size: 12 residues. The CDR3 reads CASSYSSTEAFF.

The genes are TRBV7-9 and TRBJ1-3. The germline gives CDR1 SEHNR, CDR2 FQNEAQ (reference sequence). The CDR3 contains 14 residues. The CDR3 loop reads CASSSREGEDTIYF.

V gene TRBV6-5 combines with J gene TRBJ2-5; with no DNA, the TCRdb D assignment of TRBD1 cannot be verified. CDR1 is MNHEY, CDR2 SVGAGI, per germline. CDR3 length: 15 residues. This CDR3 reads CASSTGTGGGETQYF.

CDR3 region: CASSPTLWGINTEAFF. The V call is TRBV7-9, the J call TRBJ1-1. CDR1 and CDR2 (germline): SEHNR, FQNEAQ (reference sequence). The CDR3 has 16 residues.

The chain is built from TRBV4-1 and TRBJ2-1; TCRdb gives TRBD1 as the D gene, but with no DNA this cannot be confirmed. The CDR3 spans 13 residues. Germline loops: CDR1 MGHRA, CDR2 YSYEKL. The CDR3 loop reads CASSHGGGDEQFF.

This sequence joins TRBV7-8 and TRBJ2-3; TCRdb lists TRBD1, though no DNA is available to test this call. The CDR3 is made up of 15 amino acids. Germline CDR1 SGHVS, CDR2 FQNEAQ. This chain's CDR3 is CASSSSGSSTDTQYF.

The rearrangement uses TRBV15 and TRBJ2-4; without DNA, the TCRdb call of TRBD1 cannot be checked. The CDR3 is 18 residues long. Germline V gene sequence: CDR1 LNHNV, CDR2 YYDKDF (reference sequence). The CDR3 sequence: CATSTGGPGRGGRDIQYF. The entire variable domain, with the rest obtained from reference TRBV15 and TRBJ2-4, is as follows: DAMVIQNPRYQVTQFGKPVTLSCSQTLNHNVMYWYQQKSSQAPKLLFHYYDKDFNNEADTPDNFQSRRPNTSFCFLDIRSPGLGDTAMYLCATSTGGPGRGGRDIQYFGAGTRLSVL.

The chain employs TRBV6-1 and TRBJ2-1. The CDR3 runs 13 residues. Per germline, CDR1 MNHNS and CDR2 SASEGT. CDR3 in amino acids: CASRDGSGNEQFF.

This rearrangement joins TRBV6-2 or TRBV6-3 to TRBJ1-6. The germline gives CDR1 MNHEY, CDR2 SVGEGT. This CDR3 has 14 amino acids. CDR3 loop: CASTADGYNSPLHF.

The rearrangement joins TRBV7-9 to TRBJ1-5; the D call of TRBD1 rests on TCRdb alone, since no DNA is present to check it. Per germline, CDR1 SEHNR and CDR2 FQNEAQ (reference sequence). There are 16 residues in the CDR3. This CDR3 reads CASSIWDGNSNQPQHF.